The 11 T cell receptor beta chains below all came from one sample that was sequenced in a study of T-cell reconstitution after alpha-beta-depleted transplantation in children. Unique molecular identifiers tagged the TCRbeta library. MiXCR was run by TCRdb on the PCR reads, yielding one entry per CDR3 protein. The repertoire includes 400,000 to 500,000 distinct CDR3 sequences, approximately 10% of them detected once, and about 5% sits in the top ten. This material consisted of PBMCs from the stem cell graft donor, taken from the stem cell graft. The receptors derive from a human donor who donated a stem cell graft to a child with acute myeloid leukemia.

This chain uses TRBV9 with TRBJ2-7; TRBD2 aligns across 7 bases. The CDR3 is made up of 16 amino acids. Trimming took 3 bases from V and 2 from J; bases not matched to a gene: 11. Germline V gives CDR1 SGDLS, CDR2 YYNGEE. The CDR3 region has the DNA TGTGCCAGCAGCGGTAGGGCGGGGGACGCTCCCTACGAGCAGTACTTC. As protein: CASSGRAGDAPYEQYF.

At least ten counts were recorded for this clonotype. The rearrangement uses TRBV27 and TRBJ1-1; TRBD1 matches 9 bases. V was pared by 6 bases and J by 4 bases, with 15 bases of the junction left unmatched. The CDR3 has 17 amino acids. Germline lookup yields CDR1 MNHEY and CDR2 SMNVEV (reference sequence). CDR3 loop: CASSQRTLQGARTEAFF. CDR3 sequence (DNA): TGTGCCAGCAGCCAACGGACACTACAGGGGGCGCGCACTGAAGCTTTCTTT.

The V gene is TRBV12-5, the J gene TRBJ2-1; D ambiguous. The V gene's germline CDR1 is LGHNT and CDR2 FRNRAP. This CDR3 has 13 amino acids. V lost 6 bases and J lost 7, with 13 bases in between. CDR3 residues: CASGRRIANEQFF. In DNA, the CDR3 is TGTGCTAGTGGACGGCGCATAGCAAATGAGCAGTTCTTC.

The gene calls are TRBV7-2 and TRBJ2-1, with 10 bases fitting TRBD2. This CDR3 spans 16 amino acids. CDR1 and CDR2 from the germline V gene are SGHTA and FQGNSA. With 7 bases clipped from V and 7 bases from J, the junction kept 13 bases outside the gene matches. The CDR3 is CASIIVSGGAHNEQFF. As DNA, the CDR3 is TGTGCCAGCATCATCGTCAGCGGGGGGGCGCATAATGAGCAGTTCTTC. Variable domain in full (rest from reference TRBV7-2 and TRBJ2-1): GAGVSQSPSNKVTEKGKDVELRCDPISGHTALYWYRQSLGQGLEFLIYFQGNSAPDKSGLPSDRFSAERTGGSVSTLTIQRTQQEDSAVYLCASIIVSGGAHNEQFFGPGTRLTVL.

This clonotype was found many times. The chain uses TRBV7-2 and TRBJ2-5; D gene uncertain. Between the trimmed V and J ends, which lost 5 bases and 7 bases, there was a span of 11 bases. CDR3 length equals 12 residues. Germline lookup yields CDR1 SGHTA and CDR2 FQGNSA. The CDR3 protein is CASSPQHGTQYF. The CDR3 nucleotides read TGTGCCAGCAGCCCTCAGCACGGGACCCAGTACTTC.

The chain uses TRBV5-1 and TRBJ2-2, with 10 bases identical to TRBD1. CDR1 is SGHRS, CDR2 YFSETQ, per germline. J gave up 6 bases and V 0 bases, and 2 bases lay outside the gene matches. CDR3 length: 15 amino acids. CDR3 sequence (DNA): TGCGCCAGCAGCTTGGGACAGGGGGCCTCCGGGGAGCTGTTTTTT. Residues: CASSLGQGASGELFF.

The sample holds many counts of this clonotype. The rearrangement uses TRBV6-5 and TRBJ1-1; tentative D call: TRBD1 (5 bases). Germline loops: CDR1 MNHEY, CDR2 SVGAGI. Trimming took 4 bases from V and 4 from J, leaving 16 bases between them. The CDR3 totals 15 residues. The CDR3 DNA is TGTGCCAGCAGTTCCGCGGGACGGCTGAGCACTGAAGCTTTCTTT. Encoded protein: CASSSAGRLSTEAFF.

Remarks on this clonotype: The junction and the germline gene differ at one end; a read error may be behind it. The chain employs TRBV7-8 and TRBJ2-7; TRBD1 matches at 7 bases. Germline V lookup: CDR1 SGHVS, CDR2 FQNEAQ. CDR3 length: 16 residues. The CDR3 spells CSSSLAAGTESYEQYF. The CDR3 DNA reads as TGTTCCAGCAGCTTAGCCGCCGGGACAGAGAGCTACGAGCAGTACTTC.

There are a few counts of this clonotype. The chain is built from TRBV20-1 and TRBJ2-3; the D gene could be TRBD1 or TRBD2 (6 bases each). This CDR3 region has 14 residues. Trimming pared 8 bases from V and 3 bases from J, leaving 18 bases between. Per the germline V gene, CDR1 is DFQATT and CDR2 is SNEGSKA (reference sequence). CDR3 bases: TGCAGTTCTGCGGGTAGGGGGGATACAGATACGCAGTATTTT. It yields the protein CSSAGRGDTDTQYF.

The chain carries TRBV7-9 and TRBJ2-7, with TRBD2 matching over 9 bases. Unmatched junction bases numbered 1, after V lost 10 bases and J lost 3 bases. The CDR3 extends over 11 amino acids. Germline CDR1 reads SEHNR; CDR2 reads FQNEAQ (reference sequence). This chain's CDR3 is CATTSGYEQYV. The CDR3 region has the DNA TGTGCCACGACTAGCGGCTACGAGCAGTACGTC.

As to this clonotype: The missing conserved phenylalanine or tryptophan at the end of this CDR3 makes a read error likely. The chain employs TRBV6-1 and TRBJ1-3; D is ambiguous. The ends were cut back, 6 bases at V and 0 bases at J, with 9 bases in the middle. CDR3 length equals 14 residues. Germline V gene data show CDR1 as MNHNS and CDR2 as SASEGT. In DNA form, the CDR3 reads TGTGCCAGCAGCCAACGCCGCTCTGGAAACACCATATATTTA. Its translation is CASSQRRSGNTIYL.